One and the same sample provided the 20 T cell receptor beta chains below, sequenced in a study of technical replicates of blood from a few donors. Some clones are missing from TCRdb's copy, which holds only in-frame ones; the method was immunoSEQ multiplex PCR. The sample comprises tens of thousands of clones, 95% of which are singletons, and around 0.26% rests with the top ten. Sequenced: T cells isolated from PBMCs. The receptors originated from a human donor in good health.

The chain carries TRBV6-5 and TRBJ2-7, with 9 bases lining up with TRBD2. The junction had 7 bases not matched to a gene; V was cut back by 6 bases and J by 1 base. The CDR3 has 15 amino acids. The germline CDR1 and CDR2 sequences are MNHEY and SVGAGI. CDR3: CASSHETSGSYEQYF. In DNA form, the CDR3 reads TGTGCCAGCAGCCACGAGACTAGCGGATCCTACGAGCAGTACTTC.

This clone appeared a few times. The rearrangement joins TRBV2 to TRBJ1-1; D unclear. Germline CDR1 and CDR2: SNHLY and FYNNEI. V shed 7 bases and J shed 0 bases, with 9 bases lying between them. This CDR3 has 13 residues. The CDR3 nucleotides read TGTGCCAGCAATAACGGGGTGAACACTGAAGCTTTCTTT. Translation: CASNNGVNTEAFF.

The chain links TRBV19 to TRBJ2-7, with a possible D match to TRBD2 (6 bases). The germline V gene encodes CDR1 LNHDA and CDR2 SQIVND (reference sequence). The CDR3 is made up of 15 amino acids. V lost 5 bases to trimming and J lost 5 bases, with 19 bases between them. The CDR3 region has the DNA TGTGCCAGTAGTCCCTTTGGGGGGAGTATAAACGAGCAGTACTTC. Translating it yields CASSPFGGSINEQYF.

Comment on this clone: The same CDR3 can be traced to other DNA sequences in this sample. The chain employs TRBV7-9 and TRBJ1-1; TRBD1 matches at 8 bases. The germline V gene has CDR1 SEHNR and CDR2 FQNEAQ (reference sequence). Trimming removed 5 bases from V and 7 bases from J; junction bases left unmatched: 6. The CDR3 has 13 residues. The chain's CDR3 is CASSTTGTGEAFF. CDR3 bases: TGTGCCAGCAGCACGACAGGGACAGGTGAAGCTTTCTTT. Full variable domain (outside the CDR3, taken from reference TRBV7-9 and TRBJ1-1): DTGVSQNPRHKITKRGQNVTFRCDPISEHNRLYWYRQTLGQGPEFLTYFQNEAQLEKSRLLSDRFSAERPKGSFSTLEIQRTEQGDSAMYLCASSTTGTGEAFFGQGTRLTVV.

The rearrangement links TRBV7-2 to TRBJ2-5; D unresolved. Germline lookup yields CDR1 SGHTA and CDR2 FQGNSA. This CDR3 comprises 14 residues. V was shortened by 6 bases and J by 5 bases, with 16 bases between the two germline ends. The CDR3 spells CASRQSTIYETQYF. The CDR3 DNA follows: TGTGCCAGCAGACAAAGTACTATTTATGAGACCCAGTACTTC.

The genes are TRBV5-1 and TRBJ2-7; the match to TRBD1 covers 8 bases. The CDR3 has 17 amino acids. The germline CDR1 and CDR2 sequences are SGHRS and YFSETQ. The junction had 15 bases not matched to a gene; V was cut back by 2 bases and J by 5 bases. CDR3 DNA: TGCGCCAGCAGCTTACTACTAGGACAGGGAGTGGCCAACGAGCAGTACTTC. Translating it yields CASSLLLGQGVANEQYF.

The chain carries TRBV27 and TRBJ2-7; TRBD1 agrees at 10 bases. V shed 2 bases, J shed 2 bases, and the junction held 3 bases outside the gene matches. In germline, CDR1 is MNHEY, CDR2 SMNVEV (reference sequence). The CDR3 is 15 residues long. The CDR3 DNA sequence: TGTGCCAGCAGTTTACCGGGACAGGGGACCTACGAGCAGTACTTC. Protein: CASSLPGQGTYEQYF.

The chain combines TRBV5-1 with TRBJ2-5; tentatively, D is TRBD2 (6 bases). The length of the CDR3 is 15 residues. Germline V CDR1 and CDR2: SGHRS, YFSETQ. V gave up 4 bases and J gave up 1 base, with 14 bases separating them. Here the CDR3 DNA reads TGCGCCAGCAGCAGTTCCGGGACTCTCCAAGAGACCCAGTACTTC. Protein product: CASSSSGTLQETQYF.

In its sample, this clone was seen once. This chain connects TRBV5-1 to TRBJ2-1; unclear D gene. Germline CDR1 SGHRS, CDR2 YFSETQ. Between the trimmed V and J ends, which lost 6 bases and 4 bases, there was a span of 17 bases. The CDR3 is 15 amino acids. The CDR3 region is CASTITGAEYNEQFF. CDR3 coding DNA: TGCGCCAGCACCATTACCGGAGCCGAATACAATGAGCAGTTCTTC.

This rearrangement joins TRBV7-7 to TRBJ1-3; weak D call: TRBD1 (5 bases). V gave up 5 bases and J gave up 7 bases, with 15 bases separating them. The germline gives CDR1 SSHAT, CDR2 FNYEAQ (reference sequence). The CDR3 sequence is 14 residues long. CDR3 sequence (DNA): TGTGCCAGCAGCCAGGGCTTTGTGGGGAACACCATATATTTT. It is translated as CASSQGFVGNTIYF.

The V call is TRBV5-4, the J call TRBJ2-4; tentatively, D is TRBD2 (5 bases). Germline V lookup: CDR1 SGHNT, CDR2 YYREEE (reference sequence). This CDR3 is 15 amino acids long. Trimming shortened V by 4 bases and J by 6 bases, and 17 bases separated the two germline ends. The CDR3 reads CASSGLGREGNIQYF. The CDR3 DNA follows: TGTGCCAGCAGCGGGTTGGGCCGAGAGGGAAACATTCAGTACTTC.

The chain has TRBV28 and TRBJ1-1; perhaps TRBD1 as D (6 bases). CDR3 length equals 14 residues. The germline gives CDR1 MDHEN, CDR2 SYDVKM. Trimming took off 1 base at V and 3 bases at J, with 9 bases between the two ends. CDR3 amino acids: CASSLSQGYTEAFF. In nucleotides, the CDR3 is TGTGCCAGCAGTTTATCACAGGGATACACTGAAGCTTTCTTT.

This sequence joins TRBV5-4 and TRBJ2-1, with 7 bases lining up with TRBD2. J gave up 10 bases and V 4 bases, and 14 bases lay outside the gene matches. The germline V gene has CDR1 SGHNT and CDR2 YYREEE (reference sequence). This CDR3 comprises 15 residues. This CDR3 is CASSPGLAAWREQFF. CDR3 DNA: TGTGCCAGCAGCCCCGGCCTAGCGGCCTGGAGGGAGCAGTTCTTC.

The CDR3 DNA reads TGTGCCAGCAGTCGAGACAGAGAAGCTTTCTTT. Translation: CASSRDREAFF. The chain has TRBV2 and TRBJ1-1, with a tentative D call TRBD1 (5 bases). Germline V lookup: CDR1 SNHLY, CDR2 FYNNEI. The CDR3 sequence is 11 residues long. The V and J ends lost 5 bases and 8 bases respectively, with 9 bases between them.

A single count supports this clone. For the CDR3, the DNA is TGCGCCAGCAGCCAAGAACGCTGGTACAGGGGACCCGGGGAGCTGTTTTTT. It specifies CASSQERWYRGPGELFF. The V call is TRBV4-1, the J call TRBJ2-2; 7 bases match TRBD1. Germline trimming cut 0 bases from V and 6 bases from J; bases unmatched to any gene: 10. The CDR3 loop spans 17 amino acids. Germline V gene data show CDR1 as MGHRA and CDR2 as YSYEKL.

The rearrangement uses TRBV6-6 and TRBJ2-1; 7 bases fit TRBD2. Unmatched junction bases numbered 1, after V lost 5 bases and J lost 9 bases. This CDR3 contains 11 residues. CDR1 and CDR2 from the germline V gene are MNHNY and SVGAGI (reference sequence). The CDR3 DNA is TGTGCCAGCAGTCTAGCGGCTGAGCAGTTCTTC. Translating it yields CASSLAAEQFF.

The chain recombines TRBV11-2 with TRBJ2-3; 8 nucleotides line up with TRBD1. Losses at the gene ends were 3 bases for V and 1 base for J; bases not matched to a gene: 0. CDR3 length: 14 residues. The germline gives CDR1 SGHAT, CDR2 FQNNGV. Here the CDR3 reads CASSFRGRTDTQYF. CDR3 coding DNA: TGTGCCAGCAGCTTCAGGGGGCGCACAGATACGCAGTATTTT. Filled out from reference TRBV11-2 and TRBJ2-3, the complete variable domain reads EAGVAQSPRYKIIEKRQSVAFWCNPISGHATLYWYQQILGQGPKLLIQFQNNGVVDDSQLPKDRFSAERLKGVDSTLKIQPAKLEDSAVYLCASSFRGRTDTQYFGPGTRLTVL.

The chain has TRBV6-6 and TRBJ2-2, with 13 bases that match TRBD2. Germline V lookup: CDR1 MNHNY, CDR2 SVGAGI (reference sequence). V trimming: 2 bases; J trimming: 7 bases; junction bases outside the gene matches: 4. This CDR3 contains 16 residues. DNA of the CDR3: TGTGCCAGCAGTTACGGACTAGCGGGAGAGGGCGGGGAGCTGTTTTTT. Encoded protein: CASSYGLAGEGGELFF.

The chain joins TRBV7-8 to TRBJ2-5; TRBD1 matches at 7 bases. The CDR3 extends over 14 amino acids. V shed 5 bases and J 1 base; nucleotides not matched to a gene: 4. Germline values: CDR1 SGHVS, CDR2 FQNEAQ. The CDR3 sequence: CASSGRDSQETQYF. The CDR3, as DNA: TGTGCCAGCAGCGGCCGGGACAGCCAAGAGACCCAGTACTTC.

This rearrangement joins TRBV28 to TRBJ2-2; 8 nucleotides match TRBD1. J gave up 8 bases and V 7 bases, and 12 bases lay outside the gene matches. Germline V lookup: CDR1 MDHEN, CDR2 SYDVKM. This CDR3 comprises 15 residues. The CDR3 reads CASIGRGLSGGELFF. The CDR3 nucleotides read TGTGCCAGCATCGGCAGGGGGCTTTCGGGAGGGGAGCTGTTTTTT.